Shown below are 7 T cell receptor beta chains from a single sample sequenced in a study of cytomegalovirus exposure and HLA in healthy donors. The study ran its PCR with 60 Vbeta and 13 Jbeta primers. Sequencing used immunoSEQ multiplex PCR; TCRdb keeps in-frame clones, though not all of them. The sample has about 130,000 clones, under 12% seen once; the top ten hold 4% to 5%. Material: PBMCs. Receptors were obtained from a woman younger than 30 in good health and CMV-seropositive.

Here the CDR3 reads CASSIVAGGGDEQFF. Here the CDR3 DNA reads TGTGCCAGTAGTATCGTAGCGGGAGGTGGCGATGAGCAGTTCTTC. This chain links TRBV19 with TRBJ2-1; 10 bases are shared with TRBD2. The length of the CDR3 is 15 residues. The germline CDR1 and CDR2 sequences are LNHDA and SQIVND (reference sequence). V trimming: 3 bases; J trimming: 8 bases; junction bases outside the gene matches: 7.

CDR3 sequence reads: CASSEYLYSGTEAFF. The CDR3 bases are TGTGCCAGCAGTGAATACCTATACTCGGGCACTGAAGCTTTCTTT. This chain joins TRBV2 and TRBJ1-1; D call uncertain. The V gene lost 2 bases and the J gene lost 4 bases, with 14 bases spanning the gap. The CDR3 consists of 15 residues. The V gene's germline CDR1 is SNHLY and CDR2 FYNNEI.

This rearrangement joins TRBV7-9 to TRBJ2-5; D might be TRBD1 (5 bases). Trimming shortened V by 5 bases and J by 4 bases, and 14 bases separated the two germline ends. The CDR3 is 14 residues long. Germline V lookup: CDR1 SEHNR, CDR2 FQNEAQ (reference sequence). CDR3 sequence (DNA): TGTGCCAGCAGCCCCCCCCAGGGTGGAGAGACCCAGTACTTC. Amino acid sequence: CASSPPQGGETQYF.

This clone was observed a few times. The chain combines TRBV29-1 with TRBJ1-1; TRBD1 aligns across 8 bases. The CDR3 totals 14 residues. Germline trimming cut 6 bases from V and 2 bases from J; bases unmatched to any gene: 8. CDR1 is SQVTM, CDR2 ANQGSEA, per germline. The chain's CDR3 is CSVVTGQDNTEAFF. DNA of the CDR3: TGCAGCGTCGTCACGGGACAGGACAACACTGAAGCTTTCTTT.

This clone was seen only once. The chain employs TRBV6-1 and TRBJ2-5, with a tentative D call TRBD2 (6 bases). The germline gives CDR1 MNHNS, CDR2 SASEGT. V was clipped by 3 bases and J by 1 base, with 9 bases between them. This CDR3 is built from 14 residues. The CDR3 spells CASSDLALQETQYF. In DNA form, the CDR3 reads TGTGCCAGCAGTGACCTAGCGCTCCAAGAGACCCAGTACTTC.

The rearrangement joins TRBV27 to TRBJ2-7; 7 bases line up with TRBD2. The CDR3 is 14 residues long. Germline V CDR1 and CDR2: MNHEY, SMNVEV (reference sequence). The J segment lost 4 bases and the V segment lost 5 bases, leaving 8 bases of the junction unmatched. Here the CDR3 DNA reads TGTGCCAGCAGTCTAACGGGACTACTTTACGAGCAGTACTTC. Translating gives CASSLTGLLYEQYF.

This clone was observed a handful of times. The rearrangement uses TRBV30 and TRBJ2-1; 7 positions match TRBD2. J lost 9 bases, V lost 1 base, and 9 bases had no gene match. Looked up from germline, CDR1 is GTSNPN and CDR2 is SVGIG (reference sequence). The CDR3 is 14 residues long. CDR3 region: CAWSGDYPRVEQFF. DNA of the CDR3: TGTGCCTGGAGTGGGGACTACCCTAGGGTTGAGCAGTTCTTC.